The 3 T cell receptor beta chains below come from one sample, sequenced in a study of blood T cell repertoires in COVID-19. The protocol was immunoSEQ multiplex PCR, while the TCRdb copy is restricted to in-frame clones and leaves out a portion. The table has approximately 200,000 clones, 75% to 90% seen once; the top ten hold approximately 1.1%. Input material: PBMCs or T cells enriched from blood (not recorded which). The receptors here all came from a man aged 30-40 years who had recovered from COVID-19.

The chain couples TRBV27 to TRBJ1-5; TRBD1 matches 9 bases. From germline, CDR1 is MNHEY and CDR2 SMNVEV (reference sequence). V was pared by 8 bases and J by 8 bases, with 16 bases of the junction left unmatched. The CDR3 sequence is 16 residues long. The CDR3 DNA sequence: TGTGCCAGCCGCTACTCGGGGACAGGGAGAATGGAGCCCCAGCATTTT. Translation gives CASRYSGTGRMEPQHF.

The J gene is TRBJ1-2, the V gene TRBV20-1; D ambiguous. CDR1 and CDR2 from the germline V gene are DFQATT and SNEGSKA (reference sequence). The length of the CDR3 is 14 residues. V was cut by 3 bases and J by 1 base, with 12 bases left in between. The CDR3 nucleotides are TGCAGTGCTAGTGGAAAGGAGAATAACTATGGCTACACCTTC. As protein: CSASGKENNYGYTF.

V is TRBV9 and J is TRBJ1-2; perhaps TRBD1 as D (6 bases). The germline gives CDR1 SGDLS, CDR2 YYNGEE. This CDR3 contains 13 residues. Trimming took 0 bases from V and 3 from J, leaving 6 bases between them. CDR3 region: CASSVDRDYGYTF. The DNA for the CDR3 is TGTGCCAGCAGCGTAGACAGGGACTATGGCTACACCTTC.